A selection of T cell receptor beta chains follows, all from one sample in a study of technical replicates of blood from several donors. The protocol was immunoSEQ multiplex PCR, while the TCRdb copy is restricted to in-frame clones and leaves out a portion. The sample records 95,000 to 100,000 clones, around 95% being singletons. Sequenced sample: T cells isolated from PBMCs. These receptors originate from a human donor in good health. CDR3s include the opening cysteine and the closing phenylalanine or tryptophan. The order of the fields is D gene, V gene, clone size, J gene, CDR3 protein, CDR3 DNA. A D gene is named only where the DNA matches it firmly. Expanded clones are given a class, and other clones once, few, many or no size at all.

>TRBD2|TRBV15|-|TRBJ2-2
CATSTSGGTNTGELFF
TGTGCCACCAGCACTAGCGGGGGCACGAACACCGGGGAGCTGTTTTTT
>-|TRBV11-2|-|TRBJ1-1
CASGWTEMNTEAFF
TGTGCCAGCGGATGGACAGAAATGAACACTGAAGCTTTCTTT
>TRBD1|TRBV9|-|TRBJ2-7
CASSAYRTGLPYEQYF
TGTGCCAGCAGCGCGTATCGGACAGGTCTACCCTACGAGCAGTACTTC
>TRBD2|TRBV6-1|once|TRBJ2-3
CASSAFSGGTDTQYF
TGTGCCAGCAGTGCATTTAGCGGGGGCACAGATACGCAGTATTTT
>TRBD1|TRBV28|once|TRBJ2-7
CASSSGQGGYEQYF
TGTGCCAGCAGTTCAGGACAGGGCGGCTACGAGCAGTACTTC
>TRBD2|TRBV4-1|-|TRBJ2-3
CASSQQGLAADTQYF
TGCGCCAGCAGCCAGCAGGGACTAGCCGCAGATACGCAGTATTTT
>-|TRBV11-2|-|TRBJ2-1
CASSPYNEQFF
TGTGCCAGCAGCCCATACAATGAGCAGTTCTTC
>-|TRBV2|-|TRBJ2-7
CASSYPGQVSYEQYF
TGTGCCAGCAGTTATCCGGGACAAGTATCCTACGAGCAGTACTTC
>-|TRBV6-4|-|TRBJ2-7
CASSDLNPPGGLEQYF
TGTGCCAGCAGTGACCTTAACCCTCCGGGGGGCCTCGAGCAGTACTTC
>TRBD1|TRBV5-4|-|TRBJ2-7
CASSLGDSALSYEQYF
TGTGCCAGCAGCTTGGGGGACAGTGCGTTATCCTACGAGCAGTACTTC
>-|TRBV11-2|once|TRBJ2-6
CASRTGSGANVLTF
TGTGCCAGCAGGACAGGTTCCGGGGCCAACGTCCTGACTTTC
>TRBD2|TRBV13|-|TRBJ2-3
CASSSRAPSTSGGSVDTQYF
TGTGCCAGCAGCTCCCGTGCCCCCTCGACTAGCGGGGGAAGTGTGGATACGCAGTATTTT
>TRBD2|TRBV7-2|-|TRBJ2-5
CASSLLAGGQETQYF
TGTGCCAGCAGCTTACTAGCGGGGGGGCAAGAGACCCAGTACTTC
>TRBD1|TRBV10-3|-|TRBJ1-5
CATLPDRGLDQPQHF
TGTGCCACCTTGCCCGACAGGGGGTTGGATCAGCCCCAGCATTTT
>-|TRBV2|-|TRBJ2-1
CASSVQGSYNEQFF
TGTGCCAGCAGTGTCCAGGGGTCCTACAATGAGCAGTTCTTC
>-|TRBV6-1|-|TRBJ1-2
CASSNLANYGYTF
TGTGCCAGCAGTAATCTAGCTAACTATGGCTACACCTTC
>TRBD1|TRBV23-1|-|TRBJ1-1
CASSHLGQMNTEAFF
TGCGCCAGCAGTCACCTGGGACAGATGAACACTGAAGCTTTCTTT